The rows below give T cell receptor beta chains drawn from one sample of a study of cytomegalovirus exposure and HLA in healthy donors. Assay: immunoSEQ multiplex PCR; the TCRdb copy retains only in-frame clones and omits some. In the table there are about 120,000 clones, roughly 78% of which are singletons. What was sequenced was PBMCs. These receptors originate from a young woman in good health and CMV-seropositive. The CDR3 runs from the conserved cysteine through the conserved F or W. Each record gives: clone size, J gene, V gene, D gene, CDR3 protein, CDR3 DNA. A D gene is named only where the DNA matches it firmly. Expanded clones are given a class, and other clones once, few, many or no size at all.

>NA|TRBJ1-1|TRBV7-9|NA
CASSSRDTNTEAFF
TGTGCCAGCAGCTCCCGGGATACGAACACTGAAGCTTTCTTT
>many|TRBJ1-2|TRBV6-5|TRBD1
CASSRQGGRYGYTF
TGTGCCAGCAGTCGACAGGGCGGACGGTATGGCTACACCTTC
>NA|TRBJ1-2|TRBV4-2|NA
CASSQGQDYGYTF
TGTGCCAGCAGCCAGGGGCAAGATTATGGCTACACCTTC
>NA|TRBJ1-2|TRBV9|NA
CASSPRGRGGYTF
TGTGCCAGCAGCCCCCGCGGCAGGGGAGGCTACACCTTC
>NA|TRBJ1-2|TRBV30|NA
CAWSPQGGSNYGYTF
TGTGCCTGGAGTCCCCAGGGAGGGAGTAACTATGGCTACACCTTC
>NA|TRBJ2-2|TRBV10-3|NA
CAITGESTGELFF
TGTGCCATCACAGGGGAGAGCACCGGGGAGCTGTTTTTT
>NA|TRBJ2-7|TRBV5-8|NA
CASSSPRTASYEQYF
TGTGCCAGCAGCTCCCCTCGGACAGCGTCCTACGAGCAGTACTTC
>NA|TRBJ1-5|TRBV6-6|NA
CASSLREGQPQHF
TGTGCCAGCAGTTTACGGGAGGGTCAGCCCCAGCATTTT
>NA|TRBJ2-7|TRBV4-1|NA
CASSQEARLAYEQYF
TGCGCCAGCAGCCAAGAGGCCAGGTTAGCCTACGAGCAGTACTTC
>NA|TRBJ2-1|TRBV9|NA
CASDEGTSYNEQFF
TGTGCCAGTGATGAGGGCACCTCCTACAATGAGCAGTTCTTC
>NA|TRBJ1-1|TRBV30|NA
CAWRRYTEAFF
TGTGCCTGGAGGAGATACACTGAAGCTTTCTTT
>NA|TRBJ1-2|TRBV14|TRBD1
CASSQDRRGPGYGYTF
TGTGCCAGCAGCCAAGATCGGAGGGGGCCTGGTTATGGCTACACCTTC
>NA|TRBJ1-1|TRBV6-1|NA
CASSVGLPTWMDTEAFF
TGTGCCAGCAGTGTGGGCCTTCCTACTTGGATGGACACTGAAGCTTTCTTT
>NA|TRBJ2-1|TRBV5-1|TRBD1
CASSFGTAISYNEQFF
TGCGCCAGCAGCTTCGGGACAGCTATTTCCTACAATGAGCAGTTCTTC
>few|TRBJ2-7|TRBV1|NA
CTSSQERGRPYEQYF
TGCACCAGCAGCCAAGAACGAGGGAGACCCTACGAGCAGTACTTC
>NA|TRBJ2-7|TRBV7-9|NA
CASSLSSYEQYF
TGTGCCAGCAGCTTATCTTCCTACGAGCAGTACTTC
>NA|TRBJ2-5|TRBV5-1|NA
CASSLGLGLAETQYF
TGCGCCAGCAGCTTGGGCCTAGGCCTGGCGGAGACCCAGTACTTC
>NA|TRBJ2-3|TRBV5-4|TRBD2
CASSLTSGATDTQYF
TGTGCCAGCAGCTTGACTAGCGGGGCCACAGATACGCAGTATTTT
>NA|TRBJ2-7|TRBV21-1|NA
CASSKKTGPYEQYF
TGTGCCAGCAGCAAGAAAACAGGGCCCTACGAGCAGTACTTC
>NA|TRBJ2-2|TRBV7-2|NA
CASSLTPPGVNTGELFF
TGTGCCAGCAGCTTAACCCCCCCGGGGGTTAACACCGGGGAGCTGTTTTTT
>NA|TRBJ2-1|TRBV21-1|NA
CASSKVGQTEGNEQFF
TGTGCCAGCAGCAAGGTCGGGCAAACAGAGGGCAATGAGCAGTTCTTC
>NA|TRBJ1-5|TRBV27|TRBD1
CASAGTGGNQPQHF
TGTGCCAGCGCCGGGACAGGGGGCAATCAGCCCCAGCATTTT
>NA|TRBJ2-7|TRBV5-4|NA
CASSPSGGRNYEQYF
TGTGCCAGCAGCCCCTCTGGCGGGCGCAACTACGAGCAGTACTTC
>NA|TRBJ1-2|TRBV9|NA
CASSVWQGGNYGYTF
TGTGCCAGCAGCGTATGGCAGGGCGGAAACTATGGCTACACCTTC
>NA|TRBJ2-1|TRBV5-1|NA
CASSLGQASYNEQFF
TGCGCCAGCAGCTTGGGGCAGGCCTCCTACAATGAGCAGTTCTTC
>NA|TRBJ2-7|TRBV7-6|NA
CASSIGNRVGAEQYF
TGTGCCAGCAGCATTGGCAACAGGGTAGGGGCCGAGCAGTACTTC
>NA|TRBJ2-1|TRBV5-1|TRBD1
CASSLRLGTGRSDEQFF
TGCGCCAGCAGCTTGCGGCTGGGGACAGGGCGGAGCGATGAGCAGTTCTTC
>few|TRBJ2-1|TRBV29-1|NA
CSVVSAPNNEQFF
TGCAGCGTTGTATCCGCGCCGAACAATGAGCAGTTCTTC
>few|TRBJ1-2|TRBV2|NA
CASSKGVNYGYTF
TGTGCCAGCAGTAAGGGAGTCAACTATGGCTACACCTTC
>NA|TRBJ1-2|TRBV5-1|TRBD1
CASSSLSGRGRTDYGYTF
TGCGCCAGCAGCTCCCTTTCGGGCAGGGGGCGCACGGACTATGGCTACACCTTC
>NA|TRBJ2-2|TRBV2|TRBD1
CASSGGTGSGELFF
TGTGCCAGCAGTGGCGGGACAGGCTCCGGGGAGCTGTTTTTT
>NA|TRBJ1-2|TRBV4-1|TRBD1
CASSQEVGTGGGYGYTF
TGCGCCAGCAGCCAAGAAGTAGGAACAGGGGGAGGCTATGGCTACACCTTC
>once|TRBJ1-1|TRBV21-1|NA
CASSPRQGMGDTEAFF
TGTGCCAGCAGCCCACGACAGGGTATGGGCGACACTGAAGCTTTCTTT
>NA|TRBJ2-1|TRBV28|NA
CASSFQGQSLGQFF
TGTGCCAGCAGTTTTCAGGGGCAGAGCCTCGGGCAGTTCTTC
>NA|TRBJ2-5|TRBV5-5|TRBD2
CASSLAALAGLETQYF
TGTGCCAGCAGCTTGGCCGCACTAGCGGGGCTAGAGACCCAGTACTTC
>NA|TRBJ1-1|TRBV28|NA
CASSPADNAGTEAFF
TGTGCCAGCAGTCCCGCTGACAATGCGGGCACTGAAGCTTTCTTT
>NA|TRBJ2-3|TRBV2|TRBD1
CASRGTGADTQYF
TGTGCCAGCAGGGGGACAGGGGCAGATACGCAGTATTTT
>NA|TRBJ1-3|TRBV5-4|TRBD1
CASSSNRQGVGGNTIYF
TGTGCCAGCAGCTCCAACCGACAGGGGGTTGGTGGAAACACCATATATTTT
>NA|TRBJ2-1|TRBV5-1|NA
CASSLNPTGSYNEQFF
TGCGCCAGCAGCTTGAACCCGACGGGGTCCTACAATGAGCAGTTCTTC
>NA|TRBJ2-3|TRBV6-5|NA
CASSHRTTSTDTQYF
TGTGCCAGCAGTCACAGGACTACGAGCACAGATACGCAGTATTTT
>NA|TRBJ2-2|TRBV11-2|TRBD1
CASSRTGVSTGELFF
TGTGCCAGCAGCCGGACAGGGGTCTCCACCGGGGAGCTGTTTTTT
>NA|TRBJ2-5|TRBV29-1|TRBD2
CSVGGPSGGAWGTQYF
TGCAGCGTTGGGGGCCCGAGCGGGGGGGCCTGGGGGACCCAGTACTTC
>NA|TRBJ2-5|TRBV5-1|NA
CASRRGGEKETQYF
TGCGCCAGCAGACGTGGCGGGGAGAAAGAGACCCAGTACTTC
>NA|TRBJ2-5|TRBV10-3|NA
CAISDSSVQETQYF
TGTGCCATCAGTGATTCTAGCGTCCAAGAGACCCAGTACTTC
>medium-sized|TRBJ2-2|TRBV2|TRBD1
CASSVRDRGTGELFF
TGTGCCAGCAGTGTCCGGGACAGAGGCACCGGGGAGCTGTTTTTT
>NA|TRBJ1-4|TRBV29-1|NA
CSVAVGVRNEKLFF
TGCAGCGTTGCTGTCGGGGTTAGAAATGAAAAACTGTTTTTT
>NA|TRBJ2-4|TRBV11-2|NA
CASSLGPGGIQYF
TGTGCCAGCAGCCTCGGACCGGGCGGGATTCAGTACTTC
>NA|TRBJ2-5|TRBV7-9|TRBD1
CASSLDRQGPQETQYF
TGTGCCAGCAGCTTAGACCGACAGGGCCCTCAAGAGACCCAGTACTTC
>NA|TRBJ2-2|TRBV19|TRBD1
CASSKRDRSGELFF
TGTGCCAGTAGTAAACGGGACAGATCCGGGGAGCTGTTTTTT
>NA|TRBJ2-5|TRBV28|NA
CASSLGNRARETQYF
TGTGCCAGCAGTTTAGGGAACAGGGCCCGGGAGACCCAGTACTTC
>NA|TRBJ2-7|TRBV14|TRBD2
CASSRAGGALEQYF
TGTGCCAGCAGCCGAGCGGGGGGCGCCCTCGAGCAGTACTTC
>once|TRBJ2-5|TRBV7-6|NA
CASSLTSVRGRETQYF
TGTGCCAGCAGCTTAACAAGTGTCAGGGGGAGGGAGACCCAGTACTTC
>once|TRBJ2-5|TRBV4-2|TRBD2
CASSKTSGGAGETQYF
TGTGCCAGCAGTAAAACTAGCGGGGGGGCCGGGGAGACCCAGTACTTC